Below, 13 T cell receptor beta chains from the same sample are listed, as sequenced in a study of CD8 T cells in Susac syndrome (dated by TCRdb to the late 2010s). Receptor libraries were prepared by the immunoSEQ multiplex PCR assay. RNA was extracted using the RNeasy kit, and roughly 0.45 to 1 microgram was reverse transcribed with random hexamers. Clones were called with MiXCR by TCRdb after fastp trimmed the public reads at Q25, and only in-frame beta chains were retained. Every distinct CDR3 protein forms one entry, paired with its most common genes and DNA. The sample table holds 140,000 or so distinct CDR3 sequences, of which approximately 96% were seen once. The ten largest clones add up to 0.065% to 0.1% of the sample. Sequencing was carried out using CD4+ T cells from PBMCs. The origin of the receptors is a human donor with Susac syndrome.

The CDR3 here is CASSLIPDEGNTIYF. Written as DNA, the CDR3 is TGTGCCAGCAGCTTAATCCCGGACGAGGGAAACACCATATATTTT. This chain uses TRBV7-3 with TRBJ1-3; D gene ambiguous. The CDR3 length is 15 residues. Germline V CDR1 and CDR2: SGHTA, FQGTGA. The V end lost 1 base, the J end lost 4 bases, and 11 bases lay between the germline ends.

V and J are TRBV1 and TRBJ2-2; TRBD2, the table's D call, lacks a check against the DNA. TRBV1 is listed as a pseudogene. CDR3 size: 16 residues. The CDR3 reads CTSSQGTSGTTGELFF. The CDR3 coding sequence is TGCACCAGCAGCCAAGGGACTAGCGGAACAACCGGGGAGCTGTTTTTT.

The chain joins TRBV29-1 to TRBJ2-7; D not resolved. CDR3 length: 14 residues. V was clipped by 6 bases and J by 0 bases, with 15 bases between them. Per the germline V gene, CDR1 is SQVTM and CDR2 is ANQGSEA. The CDR3 coding sequence is TGCAGCGTCTCTAGGCAGTCCCCCTCCTACGAGCAGTACTTC. Residues: CSVSRQSPSYEQYF.

For the CDR3, the DNA is TGTGCCAGCAGCCAATCGTACCGGGATAACGTCCTGACTTTC. It encodes CASSQSYRDNVLTF. V and J are TRBV14 and TRBJ2-6; D possibly corresponds to TRBD2 (5 bases). Germline loops: CDR1 SGHDN, CDR2 FVKESK. The CDR3 runs 14 residues. V was pared by 2 bases and J by 10 bases, with 12 bases between.

This clonotype was seen only once. The CDR3 bases are TGTGCCACCAGCAGAGGGGGGACTAGCGGGGAGGTTGGTACGCAGTATTTT. This translates into CATSRGGTSGEVGTQYF. The rearrangement joins TRBV15 to TRBJ2-3; 13 bases align to TRBD2. The germline gives CDR1 LNHNV, CDR2 YYDKDF (reference sequence). J lost 8 bases, V lost 1 base, and 9 bases had no gene match. The CDR3 totals 17 residues. Full variable domain (remainder filled in from reference TRBV15 and TRBJ2-3): DAMVIQNPRYQVTQFGKPVTLSCSQTLNHNVMYWYQQKSSQAPKLLFHYYDKDFNNEADTPDNFQSRRPNTSFCFLDIRSPGLGDTAMYLCATSRGGTSGEVGTQYFGPGTRLTVL.

V is TRBV20-1 and J is TRBJ2-5; 10 nucleotides match TRBD2. V lost 1 base to trimming and J lost 2 bases; unmatched junction nucleotides: 16. Germline CDR1 is DFQATT and CDR2 is SNEGSKA (reference sequence). The CDR3 sequence is 19 residues long. The CDR3: CSARVRASGRNMYQETQYF. CDR3 bases: TGCAGTGCTAGAGTCCGGGCTAGCGGGAGAAATATGTATCAAGAGACCCAGTACTTC.

The J gene is TRBJ1-2, the V gene TRBV5-1; D unresolved. Germline V gives CDR1 SGHRS, CDR2 YFSETQ. The CDR3 covers 14 residues. V was clipped by 0 bases and J by 4 bases, with 10 bases between them. Here the CDR3 DNA reads TGCGCCAGCAGCTTGGATACCGCCGGCTATGGCTACACCTTC. Its translation: CASSLDTAGYGYTF.

The chain is built from TRBV7-3 and TRBJ2-7; 10 positions match TRBD2. After removal of 5 bases from V and 4 bases from J, the junction contained 8 bases not matched to a gene. CDR3 length: 15 residues. Germline CDR1 and CDR2: SGHTA and FQGTGA. The CDR3 coding sequence is TGTGCCAGCAGCCTAGGACTAGCGGAGACATACGAGCAGTACTTC. Translated, it gives CASSLGLAETYEQYF.

This chain links TRBV28 with TRBJ2-7; D assignment may be TRBD1 or TRBD2 (5 bases each). V lost 10 bases and J 0 bases, leaving 13 bases between the germline ends. There are 13 residues in the CDR3. Germline lookup yields CDR1 MDHEN and CDR2 SYDVKM. The CDR3 here is CATTGTPSYEQYF. Here the CDR3 DNA reads TGTGCCACCACCGGGACGCCCTCCTACGAGCAGTACTTC. Complete variable domain (other parts from reference TRBV28 and TRBJ2-7): DVKVTQSSRYLVKRTGEKVFLECVQDMDHENMFWYRQDPGLGLRLIYFSYDVKMKEKGDIPEGYSVSREKKERFSLILESASTNQTSMYLCATTGTPSYEQYFGPGTRLTVT.

About this clonotype itself: A read error may produce the germline difference seen at one junction end. The gene calls are TRBV29-1 and TRBJ2-4, with D possibly matching TRBD2 (5 bases). From germline, CDR1 is SQVTM and CDR2 ANQGSEA. The CDR3 extends over 13 amino acids. The CDR3 DNA sequence: TGCAGCGTTGGTGGACTGGCCAAAAACGTTCAGTACTTC. Its protein is CSVGGLAKNVQYF. Drawing the rest from reference TRBV29-1 and TRBJ2-4, the complete variable domain is SAVISQKPSRDICQRGTSLTIQCQVDSQVTMMFWYRQQPGQSLTLIATANQGSEATYESGFVIDKFPISRPNLTFSTLTVSNMSPEDSSIYLCSVGGLAKNVQYFGAGTRLSVL.

The chain employs TRBV28 and TRBJ2-5; D is ambiguous. The CDR3 length is 16 residues. Germline V gene data show CDR1 as MDHEN and CDR2 as SYDVKM. The ends were cut back, 6 bases at V and 2 bases at J, with 19 bases in the middle. Here the CDR3 DNA reads TGTGCCAGCAGAAAGTCCCTACGGCGGAGTCAAGAGACCCAGTACTTC. It codes for CASRKSLRRSQETQYF.

This sequence joins TRBV20-1 and TRBJ2-1; 8 bases line up with TRBD2. This CDR3 is 15 amino acids long. V lost 6 bases to trimming and J lost 2 bases; unmatched junction nucleotides: 9. Germline V CDR1 and CDR2: DFQATT, SNEGSKA (reference sequence). DNA for the CDR3: TGCAGTGCCTACCAGGCGGGAGGCACCTACAATGAGCAGTTCTTC. The encoded protein is CSAYQAGGTYNEQFF.

The genes are TRBV3-1 and TRBJ2-1, with 9 bases lining up with TRBD1. J was trimmed by 7 bases and V by 4 bases; bases with no gene match: 5. The CDR3 is 14 residues long. Looked up from germline, CDR1 is LGHDT and CDR2 is YNNKEL (reference sequence). The CDR3 nucleotides read TGTGCCAGCAGCCCCCGGACAGGGGTTAATGAGCAGTTCTTC. Protein product: CASSPRTGVNEQFF.